These 17 T cell receptor beta chains share one sample of origin, sequenced in a study of cytomegalovirus exposure and HLA in healthy donors. Primers: 60 Vbeta forward and 13 Jbeta reverse. The data were produced by immunoSEQ multiplex PCR, yet TCRdb's version contains in-frame clones alone and is incomplete. Recorded for this sample: over 75,000 clones. The sequenced sample was PBMCs. The source of these receptors is a girl between 10 and 17 years old in good health and CMV-seropositive.

About this clone: The sample holds other DNA sequences that translate to the same CDR3. The rearrangement links TRBV5-1 to TRBJ2-5, with 13 positions matching TRBD2. The CDR3 spans 16 residues. CDR1 SGHRS and CDR2 YFSETQ come from the germline V gene. The junction had 1 base not matched to a gene; V was cut back by 0 bases and J by 2 bases. For the CDR3, the DNA is TGCGCCAGCAGCTTGGGGACTAGCGGGGGACAAGAGACCCAGTACTTC. The encoded protein is CASSLGTSGGQETQYF.

The genes are TRBV5-6 and TRBJ2-5, with 7 bases matching TRBD1. The CDR3 totals 17 residues. Germline V lookup: CDR1 SGHDT, CDR2 YYEEEE. The V segment lost 0 bases and the J segment 1 base; nucleotides outside the gene matches: 9. CDR3 DNA: TGTGCCAGCAGCTTGGAGGGGGCTATTATACCCCAAGAGACCCAGTACTTC. This sequence encodes CASSLEGAIIPQETQYF.

The rearrangement links TRBV6-6 to TRBJ2-1, with 8 bases identical to TRBD1. The CDR3 extends over 15 amino acids. The germline CDR1 and CDR2 sequences are MNHNY and SVGAGI (reference sequence). Germline trimming cut 6 bases from V and 2 bases from J; bases unmatched to any gene: 6. The CDR3 loop is CASSYGQGTYNEQFF. In DNA form, the CDR3 reads TGTGCCAGCAGCTATGGACAGGGAACCTACAATGAGCAGTTCTTC.

The chain joins TRBV5-4 to TRBJ2-7, with D perhaps TRBD2 (5 bases). Per the germline V gene, CDR1 is SGHNT and CDR2 is YYREEE (reference sequence). The CDR3 sequence is 14 residues long. Trimming removed 1 base at V and 0 bases at J, with 8 bases between. The CDR3 sequence: CASSLPGSSYEQYF. CDR3 sequence (DNA): TGTGCCAGCAGCTTGCCGGGAAGCTCCTACGAGCAGTACTTC.

The V and J genes are TRBV2 and TRBJ1-1; maybe TRBD1 (5 bases). In germline, CDR1 is SNHLY, CDR2 FYNNEI. The CDR3 length is 15 residues. The ends were cut back, 2 bases at V and 4 bases at J, with 14 bases in the middle. The CDR3 loop is CASSEPHGGGTEAFF. For the CDR3, the DNA is TGTGCCAGCAGTGAACCACATGGGGGGGGCACTGAAGCTTTCTTT.

The chain carries TRBV6-5 and TRBJ1-1, with 7 bases matching TRBD1. CDR3 size: 13 residues. Germline trimming cut 7 bases from V and 6 bases from J; bases unmatched to any gene: 8. CDR1 MNHEY and CDR2 SVGAGI come from the germline V gene. In DNA form, the CDR3 reads TGTGCCAGCACCCCAGACAGGGCCGCTGAAGCTTTCTTT. Translation: CASTPDRAAEAFF.

This chain uses TRBV6-5 with TRBJ1-4, with D tentatively TRBD1 (6 bases). The CDR3 loop spans 15 amino acids. The germline V gene encodes CDR1 MNHEY and CDR2 SVGAGI. V lost 10 bases to trimming and J lost 7 bases, with 22 bases between them. The CDR3 region has the DNA TGTGCCACACGGGCGGGGGGCGCAGGAGGTGAAAAACTGTTTTTT. This translates into CATRAGGAGGEKLFF.

The CDR3 nucleotides are TGTGCCAGCAGCCCCCCCGGGACAGGGTCGTATGGCTACACCTTC. Its protein is CASSPPGTGSYGYTF. The rearrangement uses TRBV11-2 and TRBJ1-2, with 9 nucleotides matching TRBD1. The CDR3 sequence is 15 residues long. V shed 5 bases and J 5 bases; nucleotides not matched to a gene: 9. The germline V gene encodes CDR1 SGHAT and CDR2 FQNNGV. The full variable domain, its missing parts supplied by reference TRBV11-2 and TRBJ1-2, is EAGVAQSPRYKIIEKRQSVAFWCNPISGHATLYWYQQILGQGPKLLIQFQNNGVVDDSQLPKDRFSAERLKGVDSTLKIQPAKLEDSAVYLCASSPPGTGSYGYTFGSGTRLTVV.

The chain uses TRBV10-3 and TRBJ2-7; D is undetermined. The germline V and J ends were trimmed by 2 bases and 3 bases, with 5 bases remaining between them. Germline CDR1 ENHRY, CDR2 SYGVKD. The CDR3 is made up of 12 amino acids. As DNA, the CDR3 is TGTGCCATCAGTGAGGAGCTCTACGAGCAGTACTTC. Residues: CAISEELYEQYF.

V usage is TRBV7-2 and J usage is TRBJ1-5; D is unclear. Germline CDR1 and CDR2: SGHTA and FQGNSA. Trimming stripped 2 bases from V and 1 base from J, with 9 bases between. The CDR3 has 15 residues. CDR3 residues: CASSLILGSNQPQHF. DNA for the CDR3: TGTGCCAGCAGCTTAATTTTGGGCAGCAATCAGCCCCAGCATTTT.

V and J are TRBV6-1 and TRBJ2-7; unclear D gene. The CDR3 extends over 13 amino acids. V shed 7 bases and J shed 2 bases, with 12 bases lying between them. CDR1 is MNHNS, CDR2 SASEGT, per germline. Here the CDR3 reads CASINVFPYEQYF. The CDR3 nucleotides are TGTGCCAGCATAAATGTCTTTCCCTACGAGCAGTACTTC.

This chain connects TRBV5-4 to TRBJ2-2; 7 bases map to TRBD2. V shed 0 bases and J 0 bases; nucleotides not matched to a gene: 2. The CDR3 is 16 amino acids. Germline loops: CDR1 SGHNT, CDR2 YYREEE (reference sequence). For the CDR3, the DNA is TGTGCCAGCAGCTTGGCCCGGGGGGCGAACACCGGGGAGCTGTTTTTT. Translated: CASSLARGANTGELFF.

Points on this clone: The same CDR3 can be traced to other DNA sequences in this sample. The chain has TRBV6-5 and TRBJ1-1, with TRBD1 as a possible D gene (6 bases). CDR1 is MNHEY, CDR2 SVGAGI, per germline. This CDR3 is 14 amino acids long. Trimming pared 3 bases from V and 1 base from J, leaving 9 bases between. The CDR3 spells CASSYGGQNTEAFF. The CDR3 region has the DNA TGTGCCAGCAGTTATGGGGGACAGAACACTGAAGCTTTCTTT.

The chain has TRBV7-9 and TRBJ2-3, with D possibly matching TRBD2 (5 bases). V dropped 1 base and J dropped 6 bases, with 17 bases sitting between them. The germline V gene encodes CDR1 SEHNR and CDR2 FQNEAQ (reference sequence). This CDR3 is 16 amino acids long. CDR3 protein: CASSLDISGARDTQYF. Here the CDR3 DNA reads TGTGCCAGCAGCTTAGATATAAGCGGAGCTAGGGATACGCAGTATTTT.

The V call is TRBV11-1, the J call TRBJ1-1, with 7 bases lining up with TRBD1. CDR1 and CDR2 from the germline V gene are SGHAT and FQDESV (reference sequence). The CDR3 has 15 residues. The V gene end was trimmed by 8 bases and the J gene end by 2 bases; junction bases not matched to a gene: 11. Here the CDR3 reads CASRRQGDLNTEAFF. CDR3 nucleotide sequence: TGTGCCAGCCGACGACAGGGTGACCTAAACACTGAAGCTTTCTTT.

This chain joins TRBV11-3 and TRBJ2-7; 7 bases are a match to TRBD1. The CDR3 consists of 14 residues. Germline CDR1 SGHNT, CDR2 YENEEA. The trim removed 1 base at V and 4 bases at J, leaving 4 bases unmatched. The CDR3 spells CASSLAGDSYEQYF. The CDR3 region has the DNA TGTGCCAGCAGCTTAGCAGGGGACAGTTACGAGCAGTACTTC.

The CDR3 sequence: CASSRRLGGTEAFF. As DNA, the CDR3 is TGTGCCAGCAGCCGTAGATTGGGGGGCACTGAAGCTTTCTTT. The chain carries TRBV14 and TRBJ1-1; a possible D gene is TRBD1 (5 bases). Germline assignment: CDR1 SGHDN and CDR2 FVKESK. This CDR3 is 14 amino acids long. The V end lost 4 bases, the J end lost 4 bases, and 13 bases lay between the germline ends.